Each of the 20 T cell receptor beta chains below was sequenced from the same sample in a study of shared clonotypes between healthy human individuals (TCRdb year 2020). Library generation was performed with the immunoSEQ multiplex PCR assay. TCRdb holds this immuneACCESS table with in-frame rearrangements only. Some clones are missing; in checked studies, unresolved V genes explain under half, and the rest has no known cause. Counted in this sample were 450,000 to 500,000 clones; 81% of them appeared once. Together, the top ten hold roughly an eighth of the sample. The sample taken for sequencing was PBMCs. The receptor set was obtained from a woman in her thirties or forties in good health. Some clones in this sample may be carry-over from other donors' samples.

The rearrangement joins TRBV5-4 to TRBJ2-5; D perhaps matches TRBD2 (5 bases). V was pared by 4 bases and J by 2 bases, with 9 bases between. This CDR3 is built from 13 residues. The germline V gene encodes CDR1 SGHNT and CDR2 YYREEE (reference sequence). The chain's CDR3 is CASSKEGQETQYF. The DNA for the CDR3 is TGTGCCAGCAGCAAAGAGGGTCAAGAGACCCAGTACTTC.

A word on this clone: A read error is likely here: a far larger clone is one base away. This chain joins TRBV30 and TRBJ1-2; no definite D call. Per germline, CDR1 GTSNPN and CDR2 SVGIG (reference sequence). The CDR3 covers 13 residues. Trimming removed 0 bases at V and 8 bases at J, with 13 bases between. The chain's CDR3 is CAWSVSLIWGYTF. The DNA for the CDR3 is TGTGCCTGGAGTGTATCCCTTATTTGGGGCTACACCTTC.

The gene calls are TRBV5-4 and TRBJ2-7, with D tentatively TRBD1 (5 bases). Trimming removed 4 bases at V and 4 bases at J, with 9 bases between. This CDR3 contains 12 residues. Germline V gene sequence: CDR1 SGHNT, CDR2 YYREEE (reference sequence). The CDR3 DNA sequence: TGTGCCAGCAGCCAAGACAGTTACGAGCAGTACTTC. Translation: CASSQDSYEQYF. Full variable domain (rest looked up from reference TRBV5-4 and TRBJ2-7): ETGVTQSPTHLIKTRGQQVTLRCSSQSGHNTVSWYQQALGQGPQFIFQYYREEENGRGNFPPRFSGLQFPNYSSELNVNALELDDSALYLCASSQDSYEQYFGPGTRLTVT.

The chain recombines TRBV10-2 with TRBJ2-6; 12 nucleotides agree with TRBD2. The germline V gene has CDR1 WSHSY and CDR2 SAAADI. The CDR3 has 17 residues. Trimming cost V 6 bases and J 0 bases; bases outside gene matches: 3. The CDR3: CASRGTSGLSGANVLTF. CDR3 in DNA: TGCGCCAGCAGGGGGACTAGCGGGCTCTCTGGGGCCAACGTCCTGACTTTC.

This chain uses TRBV18 with TRBJ2-3; D perhaps matches TRBD1 (5 bases). Germline V CDR1 and CDR2: KGHSH, LQKENI. This CDR3 has 16 amino acids. Deletions cut 4 bases from V and 6 bases from J, with 20 bases between. The CDR3 loop is CASSRSQGPLGDTQYF. As DNA, the CDR3 is TGTGCCAGCTCACGAAGTCAGGGTCCTTTAGGGGATACGCAGTATTTT.

This chain joins TRBV18 and TRBJ2-7, with 7 nucleotides matching TRBD2. V lost 3 bases to trimming and J lost 6 bases; unmatched junction nucleotides: 11. Looked up from germline, CDR1 is KGHSH and CDR2 is LQKENI. This CDR3 spans 15 amino acids. For the CDR3, the DNA is TGTGCCAGCTCACCCACGATGGGCGGGAGTGGCGAGCAGTACTTC. Amino acids: CASSPTMGGSGEQYF. Looking up the rest from reference TRBV18 and TRBJ2-7 gives the full variable domain: NAGVMQNPRHLVRRRGQEARLRCSPMKGHSHVYWYRQLPEEGLKFMVYLQKENIIDESGMPKERFSAEFPKEGPSILRIQQVVRGDSAAYFCASSPTMGGSGEQYFGPGTRLTVT.

As to this clone: This CDR3 is also generated by other DNA sequences in the sample. The chain uses TRBV5-1 and TRBJ2-7; D is ambiguous. Germline V gives CDR1 SGHRS, CDR2 YFSETQ. The V end was cut by 0 bases, the J end by 4 bases, with 8 bases between. This CDR3 has 13 residues. For the CDR3, the DNA is TGCGCCAGCAGCTTGGTACCTTCGTACGAGCAGTACTTC. Protein sequence: CASSLVPSYEQYF. Drawing the rest from reference TRBV5-1 and TRBJ2-7, the complete variable domain is KAGVTQTPRYLIKTRGQQVTLSCSPISGHRSVSWYQQTPGQGLQFLFEYFSETQRNKGNFPGRFSGRQFSNSRSEMNVSTLELGDSALYLCASSLVPSYEQYFGPGTRLTVT.

V and J are TRBV10-3 and TRBJ2-5; TRBD2 matches 8 bases. There are 15 residues in the CDR3. CDR1 and CDR2 from the germline V gene are ENHRY and SYGVKD. After removal of 1 base from V and 4 bases from J, the junction contained 5 bases not matched to a gene. CDR3 sequence reads: CAISEWPAGVETQYF. The CDR3 DNA reads as TGTGCCATCAGTGAGTGGCCAGCGGGAGTAGAGACCCAGTACTTC.

Notes on this clone: Given a far larger clone just one base away, this is likely a sequencing read error. The chain has TRBV2 and TRBJ1-5, with TRBD1 matching over 9 bases. From germline, CDR1 is SNHLY and CDR2 FYNNEI. There are 14 residues in the CDR3. This CDR3 is CAISLLQGAQPQHF. In DNA, the CDR3 is TGTGCCATCAGTCTTCTACAGGGGGCTCAGCCCCAGCATTTT.

The V and J genes are TRBV4-1 and TRBJ2-5; D perhaps matches TRBD2 (6 bases). V lost 3 bases and J 1 base, leaving 6 bases between the germline ends. Per germline, CDR1 MGHRA and CDR2 YSYEKL. The CDR3 is 13 amino acids. The CDR3 reads CASSQGLQETQYF. In nucleotides, the CDR3 is TGCGCCAGCAGCCAGGGACTCCAAGAGACCCAGTACTTC.

A note on this clone: A far more abundant clone sits one base away, making this likely a read error. The chain is built from TRBV29-1 and TRBJ1-5; D gene ambiguous. There are 12 residues in the CDR3. V lost 5 bases and J lost 7, with 12 bases in between. The germline V gene has CDR1 SQVTM and CDR2 ANQGSEA. Here the CDR3 reads CSVIIGQQPQHF. The DNA of the CDR3 is TGCAGCGTTATAATAGGGCAGCAGCCCCAGCATTTT.

This clone was recorded many times. Other DNA sequences in this specimen translate into the identical CDR3. This rearrangement joins TRBV11-2 to TRBJ2-7; D is possibly TRBD1 (5 bases). The V end was cut by 3 bases, the J end by 0 bases, with 6 bases between. CDR3 length equals 13 residues. CDR1 and CDR2 (germline): SGHAT, FQNNGV. CDR3 sequence: CASSLQGSYEQYF. The CDR3 region has the DNA TGTGCCAGCAGCTTGCAGGGCTCCTACGAGCAGTACTTC.

A single count supports this clone. The rearrangement links TRBV6-1 to TRBJ1-5, with 9 bases lining up with TRBD1. Trimming removed 10 bases from V and 7 bases from J; junction bases left unmatched: 8. The CDR3 has 13 residues. Per germline, CDR1 MNHNS and CDR2 SASEGT. This chain's CDR3 is CATKDRGRQPQHF. CDR3 nucleotides: TGTGCCACCAAAGACAGGGGGAGGCAGCCCCAGCATTTT.

As concerns this clone: This likely came from a read error, as a far larger clone is one base away. The J gene is TRBJ2-7, the V gene TRBV29-1; a weak D match, TRBD2 (6 bases). CDR3 length: 12 residues. The germline V gene encodes CDR1 SQVTM and CDR2 ANQGSEA. CDR3 protein: CSARDGTYGQYF. The CDR3, as DNA: TGCAGCGCGCGGGACGGAACCTACGGGCAGTACTTC.

The rearrangement uses TRBV5-8 and TRBJ2-2, with 9 positions matching TRBD1. Trimming cost V 4 bases and J 2 bases; bases outside gene matches: 3. Germline V gives CDR1 SGHTS, CDR2 YDEGEE. The CDR3 runs to 15 residues. The CDR3 DNA follows: TGTGCCAGCAGCCGGACAGGGGATAACACCGGGGAGCTGTTTTTT. This encodes CASSRTGDNTGELFF. Looking up the rest from reference TRBV5-8 and TRBJ2-2 gives the full variable domain: EAGVTQSPTHLIKTRGQQATLRCSPISGHTSVYWYQQALGLGLQFLLWYDEGEERNRGNFPPRFSGRQFPNYSSELNVNALELEDSALYLCASSRTGDNTGELFFGEGSRLTVL.

This clone was detected once. The rearrangement joins TRBV7-2 to TRBJ1-2; D is unclear. This CDR3 region has 13 residues. Trimming left V 1 base short and J 5 bases short, with 8 bases between. CDR1 is SGHTA, CDR2 FQGNSA, per germline. The CDR3 here is CASSLVVEYGYTF. The CDR3 region has the DNA TGTGCCAGCAGCTTAGTCGTCGAATATGGCTACACCTTC.

The chain combines TRBV5-1 with TRBJ2-1; 11 bases align to TRBD2. The CDR3 is made up of 16 amino acids. The V segment lost 2 bases and the J segment 1 base; nucleotides outside the gene matches: 2. Germline V gives CDR1 SGHRS, CDR2 YFSETQ. This chain's CDR3 is CASSLTSGSSYNEQFF. As DNA, the CDR3 is TGCGCCAGCAGCTTAACTAGCGGGAGTTCCTACAATGAGCAGTTCTTC. The whole variable domain, remainder taken from reference TRBV5-1 and TRBJ2-1, is KAGVTQTPRYLIKTRGQQVTLSCSPISGHRSVSWYQQTPGQGLQFLFEYFSETQRNKGNFPGRFSGRQFSNSRSEMNVSTLELGDSALYLCASSLTSGSSYNEQFFGPGTRLTVL.

Points on this clone: A much larger clone sits a single nucleotide away, making a read error possible. The chain has TRBV10-3 and TRBJ2-1; TRBD2 aligns across 12 bases. The CDR3 spans 19 residues. CDR1 ENHRY and CDR2 SYGVKD come from the germline V gene. For the CDR3, the DNA is TGTGCCATCAGCGAGCCGGGACAACTACTAGCGGGAGGACACAATGAGCAGCTCTTC. Its translation is CAISEPGQLLAGGHNEQLF.

Here the CDR3 reads CSVDIPGYEQYF. Here the CDR3 DNA reads TGCAGCGTTGATATACCGGGCTACGAGCAGTACTTC. The V gene is TRBV29-1, the J gene TRBJ2-7; D remains unclear. The CDR3 runs to 12 residues. The ends were cut back, 3 bases at V and 3 bases at J, with 9 bases in the middle. The germline V gene encodes CDR1 SQVTM and CDR2 ANQGSEA.

The CDR3 DNA is TGTGCCTGGAGTGTCGACAGGGTTATCTACGAGCAGTACTTC. This translates into CAWSVDRVIYEQYF. The V and J genes are TRBV30 and TRBJ2-7, with 7 bases matching TRBD1. Germline CDR1 is GTSNPN and CDR2 is SVGIG (reference sequence). This CDR3 is built from 14 residues. V was pared by 0 bases and J by 3 bases, with 5 bases of the junction left unmatched.